This TCR beta chain was found in a study of blood T cell repertoires in COVID-19. Study overall: The analysed material was cDNA or gDNA that came from T cells, B-cell-depleted T cells, or PBMCs.

The CDR3 has 13 residues. Germline CDR1 SQVTM, CDR2 ANQGSEA. J lost 7 bases, V lost 3 bases, and 7 bases had no gene match. Authors' processing steps: Amplifying reference gene primers gave estimates of nucleated cell counts. TCRdb's copy holds only in-frame clones and misses some; the assay was immunoSEQ multiplex PCR. Clone size and the V and J calls come from that table; the DNA yielded D and trimming. The profile shows approximately 350,000 clones, roughly 90% of them singletons. This chain links TRBV29-1 with TRBJ2-7, with 9 positions matching TRBD2. The receptor comes from a man aged 35 to 55 with acute or convalescent COVID-19. The sample was peripheral blood. The CDR3 DNA is TGCAGCGTTGATTTGGCTAGCGGGAAGGAGCAGTACTTC. Protein: CSVDLASGKEQYF.